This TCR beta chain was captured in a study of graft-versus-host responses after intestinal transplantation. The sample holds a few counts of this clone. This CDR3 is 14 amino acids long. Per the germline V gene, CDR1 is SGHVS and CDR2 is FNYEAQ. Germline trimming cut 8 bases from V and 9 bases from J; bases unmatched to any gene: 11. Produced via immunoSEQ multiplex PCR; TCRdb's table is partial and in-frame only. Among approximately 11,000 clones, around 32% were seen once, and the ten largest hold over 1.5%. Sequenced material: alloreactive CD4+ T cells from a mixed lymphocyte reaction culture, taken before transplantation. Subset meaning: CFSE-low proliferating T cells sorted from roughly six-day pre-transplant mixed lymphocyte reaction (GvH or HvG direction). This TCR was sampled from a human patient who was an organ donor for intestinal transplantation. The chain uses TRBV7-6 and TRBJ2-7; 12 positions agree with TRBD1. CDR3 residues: CASAAGTGGKAQYF. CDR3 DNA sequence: TGTGCCAGCGCCGCCGGGACAGGGGGCAAGGCGCAGTACTTC. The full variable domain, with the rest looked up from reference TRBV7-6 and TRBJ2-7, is GAGVSQSPRYKVTKRGQDVALRCDPISGHVSLYWYRQALGQGPEFLTYFNYEAQQDKSGLPNDRFSAERPEGSISTLTIQRTEQRDSAMYRCASAAGTGGKAQYFGPGTRLTVT.